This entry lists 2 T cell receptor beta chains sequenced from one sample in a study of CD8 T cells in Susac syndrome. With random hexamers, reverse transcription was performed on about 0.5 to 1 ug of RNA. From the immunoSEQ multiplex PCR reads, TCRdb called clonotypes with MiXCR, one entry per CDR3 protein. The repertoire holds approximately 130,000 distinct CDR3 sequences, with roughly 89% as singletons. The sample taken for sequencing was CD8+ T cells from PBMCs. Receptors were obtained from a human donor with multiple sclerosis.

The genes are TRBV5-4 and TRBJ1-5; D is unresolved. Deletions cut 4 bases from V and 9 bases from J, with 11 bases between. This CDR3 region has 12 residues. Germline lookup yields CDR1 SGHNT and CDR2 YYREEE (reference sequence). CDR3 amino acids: CASSPGSGPQHF. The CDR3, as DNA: TGTGCCAGCAGCCCCGGGTCAGGGCCCCAGCATTTT. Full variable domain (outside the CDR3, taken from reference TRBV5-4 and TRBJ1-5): ETGVTQSPTHLIKTRGQQVTLRCSSQSGHNTVSWYQQALGQGPQFIFQYYREEENGRGNFPPRFSGLQFPNYSSELNVNALELDDSALYLCASSPGSGPQHFGDGTRLSIL.

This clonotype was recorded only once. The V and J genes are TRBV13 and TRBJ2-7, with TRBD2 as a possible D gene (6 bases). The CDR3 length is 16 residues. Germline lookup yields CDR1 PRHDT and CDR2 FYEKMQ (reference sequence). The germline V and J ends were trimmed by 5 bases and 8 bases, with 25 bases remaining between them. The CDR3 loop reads CASSPNPGTGMGKQYF. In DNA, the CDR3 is TGTGCCAGCAGCCCCAATCCCGGGACTGGGATGGGTAAGCAGTACTTC. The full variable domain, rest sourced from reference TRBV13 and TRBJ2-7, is AAGVIQSPRHLIKEKRETATLKCYPIPRHDTVYWYQQGPGQDPQFLISFYEKMQSDKGSIPDRFSAQQFSDYHSELNMSSLELGDSALYFCASSPNPGTGMGKQYFGPGTRLTVT.